Here is one T cell receptor beta chain with its context. TCRdb's copy holds only in-frame clones and misses some; the assay was immunoSEQ multiplex PCR. The sample has 100,000 to 150,000 clones, about 80% seen once. The data belong to a study of blood T cell repertoires in COVID-19. Per germline, CDR1 MNHEY and CDR2 SMNVEV (reference sequence). The CDR3 is 13 residues long. Trimming at V came to 10 bases and at J to 4 bases, leaving 4 bases not matched to a gene. Sequencing was carried out using peripheral blood. The chain uses TRBV27 and TRBJ2-3, with TRBD1 matching 11 bases. This receptor was taken from an older woman with acute or convalescent COVID-19. This CDR3 is CATRTGGADTQYF. The CDR3 DNA reads as TGTGCCACACGGACAGGGGGCGCAGATACGCAGTATTTT.